The 6 T cell receptor beta chains listed next were all sequenced from one sample in a study of beta chain features in type 1 diabetes. The authors reverse transcribed all of the isolated RNA, so sequencing captured expressed TCRB transcripts. TCRdb keeps only in-frame clones here, not all; method: immunoSEQ multiplex PCR. The table records around 140,000 clones, roughly 10% of them present only once. Sequenced: naive CD4+ T cells from blood. Every receptor here comes from a man aged 18 to 29 in good health.

This rearrangement joins TRBV19 to TRBJ1-6, with 9 bases aligning to TRBD1. The CDR3 extends over 13 amino acids. The trim removed 9 bases at V and 8 bases at J, leaving 5 bases unmatched. Germline CDR1 and CDR2: LNHDA and SQIVND (reference sequence). The CDR3 region is CASRDRVHSPLHF. Here the CDR3 DNA reads TGTGCCAGCCGGGACAGGGTGCATTCACCCCTCCACTTT.

A note on this clone: Different DNA sequences within this sample yield the same CDR3. CDR3 amino acids: CASSLGQGAYEQYF. For the CDR3, the DNA is TGCGCCAGCAGCTTGGGACAGGGGGCCTACGAGCAGTACTTC. V is TRBV5-1 and J is TRBJ2-7; TRBD1 matches at 9 bases. This CDR3 region has 14 residues. The trim removed 0 bases at V and 2 bases at J, leaving 0 bases unmatched. CDR1 and CDR2 (germline): SGHRS, YFSETQ.

V gene TRBV27 combines with J gene TRBJ1-5; 10 positions agree with TRBD1. The CDR3 extends over 17 amino acids. V shed 2 bases and J 4 bases; nucleotides not matched to a gene: 8. Germline lookup yields CDR1 MNHEY and CDR2 SMNVEV (reference sequence). CDR3 coding DNA: TGTGCCAGCAGTTTAAGCCAGGGACAGGGGAGTAATCAGCCCCAGCATTTT. Translation: CASSLSQGQGSNQPQHF.

V is TRBV7-6 and J is TRBJ1-5; TRBD1 aligns across 9 bases. From germline, CDR1 is SGHVS and CDR2 FNYEAQ. V lost 5 bases, J lost 6 bases, and 8 bases stayed unmatched. CDR3 size: 15 residues. The CDR3 nucleotides are TGTGCCAGCAGCCTCGGACAGGGGAATTTTCAGCCCCAGCATTTT. Protein product: CASSLGQGNFQPQHF.

CDR3 protein: CASSSYVNEQFF. CDR3 coding DNA: TGTGCCAGCAGCTCCTACGTCAATGAGCAGTTCTTC. This sequence joins TRBV7-9 and TRBJ2-1; D is uncertain. The CDR3 is 12 amino acids. Trimming stripped 4 bases from V and 6 bases from J, with 7 bases between. The germline CDR1 and CDR2 sequences are SEHNR and FQNEAQ (reference sequence).

V gene TRBV4-2 combines with J gene TRBJ2-1; 10 bases line up with TRBD2. Germline V gene data show CDR1 as LGHNA and CDR2 as YNFKEQ. The CDR3 extends over 16 amino acids. V shed 0 bases and J 4 bases; nucleotides not matched to a gene: 3. CDR3 amino acids: CASSQDASGGYNEQFF. The CDR3 nucleotides read TGTGCCAGCAGCCAAGATGCTAGCGGGGGATACAATGAGCAGTTCTTC.